This is a list of T cell receptor beta chains from one sample in a study of cytomegalovirus exposure and HLA in healthy donors. The method was immunoSEQ multiplex PCR; TCRdb's version includes in-frame clones alone and lacks a portion of them. The sample has around 180,000 clones; around four fifths are singletons. The sample was PBMCs. The origin of the receptors is a young woman in good health and CMV-seropositive. CDR3s include the opening cysteine and the closing phenylalanine or tryptophan. Fields, in order: clone size, V gene, D gene, J gene, CDR3 DNA, CDR3 protein. The D gene is left open where the match is weak. Rows give clone size only sometimes, using once, few, many, or a class for an expanded clone.

.	TRBV29-1	TRBD1	TRBJ2-7	TGCAGCGTTGGTGGGACAGGGGGCGGATACGAGCAGTACTTC	CSVGGTGGGYEQYF
.	TRBV7-2	TRBD2	TRBJ2-7	TGTGCCAGCAGCCCGGGACTAGCGTCCTACGAGCAGTACTTC	CASSPGLASYEQYF
.	TRBV5-1	.	TRBJ2-6	TGCGCCAGCAGCTTAGAGGGAGCTGGGGCCAACGTCCTGACTTTC	CASSLEGAGANVLTF
.	TRBV10-2	.	TRBJ2-7	TGCGCCAGCAGTGACCCCGGACGGGGGAGCTCCTACGAGCAGTACTTC	CASSDPGRGSSYEQYF
.	TRBV5-1	TRBD1	TRBJ1-1	TGCGCCAGCAGCTTGGCCGAGGGCCAGGGGGCAGCGAACACTGAAGCTTTCTTT	CASSLAEGQGAANTEAFF
few	TRBV6-1	.	TRBJ2-7	TGTGCCACCTTGAACCGGGTCGAGCAGTACTTC	CATLNRVEQYF
.	TRBV10-2	.	TRBJ2-5	TGCGCCAGCAGTGACAGGGCGAGGGAGACCCAGTACTTC	CASSDRARETQYF
.	TRBV28	.	TRBJ1-2	TGTGCCAGCAGTTCGCTACAGGGTAACTATGGCTACACCTTC	CASSSLQGNYGYTF
few	TRBV5-5	TRBD1	TRBJ2-1	TGTGCCAGCAGCCCGGGGACAGGGTGGGCGGATGAGCAGTTCTTC	CASSPGTGWADEQFF
.	TRBV28	.	TRBJ2-7	TGTGCCAGCAGTCTCGCCTACGAGCAGTACTTC	CASSLAYEQYF
.	TRBV21-1	.	TRBJ1-3	TGTGGAACGGCGGGGCCCTCTGGAAACACCATATATTTT	CGTAGPSGNTIYF
.	TRBV6-4	.	TRBJ2-3	TGTGCCAGCAGCAGAGACTACACAGATACGCAGTATTTT	CASSRDYTDTQYF
.	TRBV5-1	TRBD2	TRBJ2-3	TGCGCCAGCAGCATAGGTAGCGGGGACACAGATACGCAGTATTTT	CASSIGSGDTDTQYF
.	TRBV5-6	.	TRBJ2-3	TGTGCCAGCAGCTCAAGGCGGTCGCGCGGTGCGACAGATACGCAGTATTTT	CASSSRRSRGATDTQYF
.	TRBV5-1	TRBD2	TRBJ2-2	TGCGCCAGCAGCTCGGGACTAGCGGGACCGAACACCGGGGAGCTGTTTTTT	CASSSGLAGPNTGELFF
.	TRBV2	.	TRBJ1-1	TGTGCCAGCAGTATGCGTGACACTGAAGCTTTCTTT	CASSMRDTEAFF
.	TRBV19	TRBD1	TRBJ2-7	TGTGCCAGTAGTCAAGACAGGGGTACCTACGAGCAGTACTTC	CASSQDRGTYEQYF
.	TRBV28	.	TRBJ1-5	TGTGCCAGCAGCTTGACAGGTGGCAATCAGCCCCAGCATTTT	CASSLTGGNQPQHF
.	TRBV28	.	TRBJ2-5	TGTGCCAGCAGTCCCCCCGGGACAAAGACGAGCGGGGTGGGTGAGACCCAGTACTTC	CASSPPGTKTSGVGETQYF
.	TRBV18	TRBD1	TRBJ1-2	TGTGCCAGCTCACCGGGGGGACAGGAGAACGGCTACACCTTC	CASSPGGQENGYTF
few	TRBV6-5	TRBD1	TRBJ1-3	TGTGCCAGCAGTCGACAGGGGAGCTCTGGAAACACCATATATTTT	CASSRQGSSGNTIYF
.	TRBV18	TRBD2	TRBJ2-1	TGTGCCAGCTCACTAAAGCTAGCGGGAGTAAGGGGGCCATCAAGCTCCTACAATGAGCAGTTCTTC	CASSLKLAGVRGPSSSYNEQFF
.	TRBV4-3	.	TRBJ1-5	TGCGCCAGCAGCCAAGAAGGTCCGGGAATCCATAGCAATCAGCCCCAGCATTTT	CASSQEGPGIHSNQPQHF
few	TRBV6-1	.	TRBJ1-1	TGTGCCAGCAGTGAGGCCACTGAAGCTTTCTTT	CASSEATEAFF
.	TRBV19	TRBD1	TRBJ2-1	TGTGCCAGTAGTACCTCCGGGACAGCGCACAATGAGCAGTTCTTC	CASSTSGTAHNEQFF
.	TRBV5-1	.	TRBJ1-5	TGCGCCAGCAGCCCCGCCCAGGGTATTCCGCCCCAGCATTTT	CASSPAQGIPPQHF
once	TRBV30	.	TRBJ1-1	TGTGCCTGGAGCTCAAGGAGAAACACTGAAGCTTTCTTT	CAWSSRRNTEAFF
once	TRBV6-5	.	TRBJ2-5	TGTGCCAGCAGCTTGAGTGAGGCGGGAATCCAGACCCAGTACTTC	CASSLSEAGIQTQYF
.	TRBV19	.	TRBJ1-2	TGTGCCAGTTTATCGGTCCCCTCAGGGGATGGCTACACCTTC	CASLSVPSGDGYTF
few	TRBV7-9	TRBD1	TRBJ2-1	TGTGCCAGCAGCTCCGCCGGGACAGGGGAGTTCTTC	CASSSAGTGEFF
.	TRBV27	.	TRBJ2-6	TGTGCCAGCAGTTCATACACAGGGACCGGGGCCAACGTCCTGACTTTC	CASSSYTGTGANVLTF
.	TRBV28	.	TRBJ2-7	TGTGCCAGCACGACAGGCGATACCTACGAGCAGTACTTC	CASTTGDTYEQYF
.	TRBV28	.	TRBJ1-2	TGTGCCAGCAGTTTATCTGTTAACTATGGCTACACCTTC	CASSLSVNYGYTF
.	TRBV9	TRBD1	TRBJ1-1	TGTGCCAGCAGCCCCCTCGGGACAGAGAACACTGAAGCTTTCTTT	CASSPLGTENTEAFF
.	TRBV9	.	TRBJ2-6	TGTGCCAGCAGAGCCGGGAAGGCCAACGTCCTGACTTTC	CASRAGKANVLTF
.	TRBV19	TRBD1	TRBJ1-2	TGTGCCGGTTCAAAGACAGGGGGCTTGGGCTACACCTTC	CAGSKTGGLGYTF
.	TRBV10-3	TRBD1	TRBJ1-5	TGTGCCATCAGTTCCGGGACAGGGAATCAGCCCCAGCATTTT	CAISSGTGNQPQHF
.	TRBV11-3	.	TRBJ2-1	TGTGCCAGCAGCCCGTCGCCAGGAAACCGGAATGAGCAGTTCTTC	CASSPSPGNRNEQFF
few	TRBV7-8	.	TRBJ2-3	TGTGCCAGCAGCTTAGATGGGAGGCGGGATGAGGGGTGGACAGATACGCAGTATTTT	CASSLDGRRDEGWTDTQYF
few	TRBV5-8	.	TRBJ1-1	TGTGCCAGCAGCGGGGAGTCCAAAGCTTTCTTT	CASSGESKAFF
.	TRBV11-3	.	TRBJ2-2	TGTGCCAGCAGCGACCAAGGGAAGACAGGCCACACCGGGGAGCTGTTTTTT	CASSDQGKTGHTGELFF
once	TRBV28	.	TRBJ1-2	TGTGCCAGCAGTGCTACCCCGGGAGGGCGAATTTCCGGCTACACCTTC	CASSATPGGRISGYTF
.	TRBV30	.	TRBJ1-5	TGTGCCTGGTCTGAAGGCCCAATGGAGCAGCCCCAGCATTTT	CAWSEGPMEQPQHF
.	TRBV20-1	.	TRBJ2-4	TGCAGTGCTGAACTGGGGGGCATTCAGTACTTC	CSAELGGIQYF
.	TRBV10-2	TRBD1	TRBJ2-5	TGCGCCAGCAGGGATACATGGGACAGCAAAGAGACCCAGTACTTC	CASRDTWDSKETQYF